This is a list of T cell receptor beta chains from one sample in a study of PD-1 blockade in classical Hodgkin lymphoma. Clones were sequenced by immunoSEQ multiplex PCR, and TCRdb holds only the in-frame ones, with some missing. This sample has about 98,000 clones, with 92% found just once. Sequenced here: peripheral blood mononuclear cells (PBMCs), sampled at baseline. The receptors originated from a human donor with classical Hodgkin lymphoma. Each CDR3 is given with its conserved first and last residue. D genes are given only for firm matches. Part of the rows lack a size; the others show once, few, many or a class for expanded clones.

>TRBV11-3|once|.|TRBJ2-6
TGTGCCAGCAGCCCTGAAGGGGCCAACGTCCTGACTTTC
CASSPEGANVLTF
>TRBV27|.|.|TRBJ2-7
TGTGCCAGCAGTTCTCACCTCGACGCCCTAACGACCCTCTACGAGCAGTACTTC
CASSSHLDALTTLYEQYF
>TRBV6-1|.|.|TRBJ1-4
TGTGCCAGCAACAAATGGGATGGTAATGAAAATCTGTTTTTT
CASNKWDGNENLFF
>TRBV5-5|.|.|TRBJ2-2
TGTGCCAGCAGCTTGGTTCACAGTACCGGGGAGCTGTTTTTT
CASSLVHSTGELFF
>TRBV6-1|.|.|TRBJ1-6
TGTGCCAGCTACAGAGGAAGTTCACCCCTCCACTTT
CASYRGSSPLHF
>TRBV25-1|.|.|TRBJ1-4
TGTGCCAGCAGTGAATATAGGGTGCAAAGGGGACAAATTGAAAAACTGTTTTTT
CASSEYRVQRGQIEKLFF
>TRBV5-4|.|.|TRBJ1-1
TGTGCCAGCAGCTTTTCTCAGAACACTGAAGCTTTCTTT
CASSFSQNTEAFF
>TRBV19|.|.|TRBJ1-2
TGTGCCAGTAGTATCGACAGTAACTATGGCTACACCTTC
CASSIDSNYGYTF
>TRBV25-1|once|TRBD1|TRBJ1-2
TGTGCCAGCAGTGCCCCGCCGGGACAGTTAAACTATGGCTACACCTTC
CASSAPPGQLNYGYTF
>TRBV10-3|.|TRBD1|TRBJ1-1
TGTGCCATAACCCAGGGGGATGAAGCTTTCTTT
CAITQGDEAFF
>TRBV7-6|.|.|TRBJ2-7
TGTGCCAGCAGCTCCCTTCGCGAGGAGCAGTACTTC
CASSSLREEQYF
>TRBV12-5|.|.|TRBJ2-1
TGTGCTAGTTCTCTTGAGGTTGACAATGAGCAGTTCTTC
CASSLEVDNEQFF
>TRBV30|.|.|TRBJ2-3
TGTGCCTGGAGGGGCGGTGTCTCAGATACGCAGTATTTT
CAWRGGVSDTQYF
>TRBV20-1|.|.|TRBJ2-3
TGCAGCGGGGGTAGCACAGATACGCAGTATTTT
CSGGSTDTQYF
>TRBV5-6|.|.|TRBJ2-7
TGTGCCAGCAGCTTACCCTCCGGGACACACTACGAGCAGTACTTC
CASSLPSGTHYEQYF
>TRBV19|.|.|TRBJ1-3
TGTGCCAGTAGTCCTAACTCTGGAAACACCATATATTTT
CASSPNSGNTIYF